The rows below give T cell receptor beta chains drawn from one sample of a study of CD8 T cells in ankylosing spondylitis. TCRdb fed the 5' RACE reads into MiXCR, producing one record per CDR3 protein. Of 800,000 to 900,000 distinct CDR3 sequences in the sample, approximately 12% were seen once. Sequencing used blood, either unsorted or a sorted T cell fraction (not recorded which). These receptors all stem from a male donor with ankylosing spondylitis. CDR3s include the opening cysteine and the closing phenylalanine or tryptophan. Fields, in order: clone size, D gene, V gene, J gene, CDR3 protein, CDR3 DNA. A D gene is named only where the DNA matches it firmly. A row's size may be missing; if present it is once, few, many or a size class.

abundance: -
d_gene: -
v_gene: TRBV20-1
j_gene: TRBJ1-6
CDR3aa: CSAGRAESFSYNSPLHF
CDR3nt: TGCAGTGCTGGAAGGGCCGAGTCTTTCTCCTATAATTCACCCCTCCACTTT

abundance: few
d_gene: -
v_gene: TRBV7-8
j_gene: TRBJ2-5
CDR3aa: CASSFGSLETQYF
CDR3nt: TGTGCCAGCAGCTTTGGTAGCTTGGAGACCCAGTACTTC

abundance: many
d_gene: TRBD2
v_gene: TRBV5-1
j_gene: TRBJ2-3
CDR3aa: CASSSIAGASTDTQYF
CDR3nt: TGCGCCAGCAGCTCGATAGCGGGGGCCAGCACAGATACGCAGTATTTT

abundance: -
d_gene: -
v_gene: TRBV28
j_gene: TRBJ2-7
CDR3aa: CASSQGRGRRSYEQYF
CDR3nt: TGTGCCAGCAGTCAAGGACGGGGGCGTCGCTCCTACGAGCAGTACTTC

abundance: few
d_gene: TRBD1
v_gene: TRBV9
j_gene: TRBJ2-7
CDR3aa: CASSGGAGGTYEQYF
CDR3nt: TGTGCCAGCAGTGGAGGGGCAGGGGGCACGTACGAGCAGTACTTC

abundance: few
d_gene: TRBD2
v_gene: TRBV4-3
j_gene: TRBJ2-7
CDR3aa: CASSPTSARRYEQYF
CDR3nt: TGCGCCAGCAGCCCGACTAGCGCCCGCCGCTACGAGCAGTACTTC

abundance: few
d_gene: -
v_gene: TRBV20-1
j_gene: TRBJ2-2
CDR3aa: CSASGFPGMGGELFF
CDR3nt: TGCAGTGCTAGTGGCTTCCCCGGGATGGGCGGGGAGCTGTTTTTT

abundance: many
d_gene: -
v_gene: TRBV20-1
j_gene: TRBJ2-1
CDR3aa: CSVLTNDGNEQFF
CDR3nt: TGCAGTGTCCTGACTAATGATGGGAATGAGCAGTTCTTC

abundance: -
d_gene: TRBD1
v_gene: TRBV27
j_gene: TRBJ1-1
CDR3aa: CASSWGGQGGTEAFF
CDR3nt: TGTGCCAGCAGTTGGGGGGGACAGGGAGGAACTGAAGCTTTCTTT

abundance: few
d_gene: -
v_gene: TRBV6-6
j_gene: TRBJ1-1
CDR3aa: CASSSALAFF
CDR3nt: TGTGCCAGCAGTTCCGCTCTGGCTTTCTTT

abundance: few
d_gene: -
v_gene: TRBV5-1
j_gene: TRBJ1-1
CDR3aa: CASSHDIMNTEAFF
CDR3nt: TGCGCCAGCAGCCACGACATAATGAACACTGAAGCTTTCTTT

abundance: few
d_gene: -
v_gene: TRBV7-3
j_gene: TRBJ2-3
CDR3aa: CASSFGKTDTQYF
CDR3nt: TGTGCCAGCAGCTTCGGGAAAACAGATACGCAGTATTTT

abundance: few
d_gene: -
v_gene: TRBV20-1
j_gene: TRBJ1-2
CDR3aa: CSAPRWTPPYGYTF
CDR3nt: TGCAGTGCTCCACGCTGGACGCCACCATATGGCTACACCTTC

abundance: few
d_gene: -
v_gene: TRBV6-1
j_gene: TRBJ2-7
CDR3aa: CASTTGDLSYEQYF
CDR3nt: TGTGCCAGTACTACAGGGGACTTATCCTACGAGCAGTACTTC

abundance: -
d_gene: -
v_gene: TRBV18
j_gene: TRBJ1-1
CDR3aa: CASSPTVTENTEAFF
CDR3nt: TGTGCCAGCTCACCAACCGTGACGGAGAACACTGAAGCTTTCTTT

abundance: few
d_gene: -
v_gene: TRBV20-1
j_gene: TRBJ1-1
CDR3aa: CSARLRTTEAFF
CDR3nt: TGCAGTGCTAGGTTAAGAACAACTGAAGCTTTCTTT

abundance: -
d_gene: -
v_gene: TRBV20-1
j_gene: TRBJ2-3
CDR3aa: CSPQSASTDTQYF
CDR3nt: TGCAGTCCCCAATCGGCTAGCACAGATACGCAGTATTTT

abundance: many
d_gene: -
v_gene: TRBV20-1
j_gene: TRBJ1-5
CDR3aa: CSARSGLLAREPQHF
CDR3nt: TGCAGTGCTAGGTCGGGACTCCTGGCAAGGGAGCCCCAGCATTTT

abundance: few
d_gene: -
v_gene: TRBV28
j_gene: TRBJ2-7
CDR3aa: CASNGPSRPSSYEQYF
CDR3nt: TGTGCCAGCAACGGGCCCAGTCGACCGAGCTCCTACGAGCAGTACTTC

abundance: -
d_gene: TRBD1
v_gene: TRBV6-1
j_gene: TRBJ2-7
CDR3aa: CASRTGGGVYEQYF
CDR3nt: TGTGCCAGCAGAACAGGGGGAGGCGTCTACGAGCAGTACTTC

abundance: few
d_gene: -
v_gene: TRBV18
j_gene: TRBJ2-5
CDR3aa: CASSPQGQGQETQYF
CDR3nt: TGTGCCAGCTCACCGCAAGGACAAGGCCAAGAGACCCAGTACTTC

abundance: -
d_gene: TRBD1
v_gene: TRBV18
j_gene: TRBJ2-3
CDR3aa: CASSRTGTTDTQYF
CDR3nt: TGTGCCAGCTCACGGACAGGGACGACAGATACGCAGTATTTT

abundance: many
d_gene: TRBD1
v_gene: TRBV7-9
j_gene: TRBJ1-4
CDR3aa: CASSSDRGNEKLFF
CDR3nt: TGTGCCAGCAGCTCGGACAGGGGCAATGAAAAACTGTTTTTT

abundance: few
d_gene: -
v_gene: TRBV29-1
j_gene: TRBJ2-3
CDR3aa: CSVVGRTFSTDTQYF
CDR3nt: TGCAGCGTTGTGGGAAGGACCTTCTCAACAGATACGCAGTATTTT

abundance: -
d_gene: -
v_gene: TRBV20-1
j_gene: TRBJ1-1
CDR3aa: CSPHGLNTEAFF
CDR3nt: TGCAGTCCGCACGGCCTCAACACTGAAGCTTTCTTT

abundance: -
d_gene: TRBD2
v_gene: TRBV20-1
j_gene: TRBJ2-1
CDR3aa: CSCLGGGPYNEQFF
CDR3nt: TGCAGCTGCCTCGGGGGAGGGCCCTACAATGAGCAGTTCTTC

abundance: many
d_gene: -
v_gene: TRBV7-2
j_gene: TRBJ2-7
CDR3aa: CASSLAGLAYEQYF
CDR3nt: TGTGCCAGCAGCTTAGCGGGCCTAGCGTACGAGCAGTACTTC

abundance: many
d_gene: -
v_gene: TRBV7-2
j_gene: TRBJ2-1
CDR3aa: CASSSGGTLRNEQFF
CDR3nt: TGTGCCAGCAGCTCGGGCGGGACCCTTCGGAATGAGCAGTTCTTC

abundance: -
d_gene: TRBD1
v_gene: TRBV6-2/TRBV6-3
j_gene: TRBJ1-5
CDR3aa: CASSDWTGASNQPQHF
CDR3nt: TGTGCCAGCAGTGATTGGACAGGGGCTAGCAATCAGCCCCAGCATTTT

abundance: -
d_gene: TRBD2
v_gene: TRBV23-1
j_gene: TRBJ2-5
CDR3aa: CASSGTSGGNQETQYF
CDR3nt: TGCGCCAGTTCCGGGACTAGCGGGGGGAACCAAGAGACCCAGTACTTC

abundance: few
d_gene: -
v_gene: TRBV20-1
j_gene: TRBJ1-1
CDR3aa: CSAQKVAEAFF
CDR3nt: TGCAGTGCCCAGAAGGTGGCTGAAGCTTTCTTT

abundance: few
d_gene: TRBD1
v_gene: TRBV29-1
j_gene: TRBJ2-3
CDR3aa: CSVEGGTGYSTDTQYF
CDR3nt: TGCAGCGTTGAAGGAGGGACAGGGTATAGCACAGATACGCAGTATTTT

abundance: few
d_gene: -
v_gene: TRBV27
j_gene: TRBJ1-2
CDR3aa: CASSLYRGTGYTF
CDR3nt: TGTGCCAGCAGTTTATATAGAGGAACAGGCTACACCTTC

abundance: -
d_gene: TRBD1
v_gene: TRBV5-1
j_gene: TRBJ2-7
CDR3aa: CATSRGQGRNVYEQYF
CDR3nt: TGCGCCACCAGTAGGGGACAGGGGCGAAATGTCTACGAGCAGTACTTC

abundance: many
d_gene: -
v_gene: TRBV18
j_gene: TRBJ2-1
CDR3aa: CASSPPIRSRDEQFF
CDR3nt: TGTGCCAGCTCACCACCAATAAGGAGTCGGGATGAGCAGTTCTTC

abundance: few
d_gene: -
v_gene: TRBV20-1
j_gene: TRBJ1-5
CDR3aa: CSARGVNNQPQHF
CDR3nt: TGCAGTGCTAGAGGGGTCAACAATCAGCCCCAGCATTTT